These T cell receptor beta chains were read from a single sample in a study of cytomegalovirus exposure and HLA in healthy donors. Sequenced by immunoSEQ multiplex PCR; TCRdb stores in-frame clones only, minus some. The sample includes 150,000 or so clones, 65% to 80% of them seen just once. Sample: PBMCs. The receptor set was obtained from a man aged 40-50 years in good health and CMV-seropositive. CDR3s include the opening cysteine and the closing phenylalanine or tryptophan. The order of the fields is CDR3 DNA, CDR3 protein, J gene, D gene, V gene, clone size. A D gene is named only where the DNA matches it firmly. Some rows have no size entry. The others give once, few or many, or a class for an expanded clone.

CDR3 DNA: TGTGCCAGCAGCGCGGACTATCCGGGAGGGGAGCTGTTTTTT; CDR3 protein: CASSADYPGGELFF; J gene: TRBJ2-2; D gene: NA; V gene: TRBV9; clone size: NA
CDR3 DNA: TGTGCCAGCATGGGCGCGGGAGCCACTGAAGCTTTCTTT; CDR3 protein: CASMGAGATEAFF; J gene: TRBJ1-1; D gene: NA; V gene: TRBV28; clone size: NA
CDR3 DNA: TGTGCCAGCAGCCCTGGGGCCCAAGAGACCCAGTACTTC; CDR3 protein: CASSPGAQETQYF; J gene: TRBJ2-5; D gene: NA; V gene: TRBV11-1; clone size: NA
CDR3 DNA: TGCGCCAGCAGTGAGAAGGGACAGGGGGGATATGGCTACACCTTC; CDR3 protein: CASSEKGQGGYGYTF; J gene: TRBJ1-2; D gene: TRBD1; V gene: TRBV10-1; clone size: NA
CDR3 DNA: TGCGCCAGCAGCTTCGCCTCCGGGACTAGCGTCCACGAGCAGTACTTC; CDR3 protein: CASSFASGTSVHEQYF; J gene: TRBJ2-7; D gene: TRBD2; V gene: TRBV5-1; clone size: NA
CDR3 DNA: TGTGCCAGCAGCCCTTCCTTTGGCGGTTCTAGCACAGATACGCAGTATTTT; CDR3 protein: CASSPSFGGSSTDTQYF; J gene: TRBJ2-3; D gene: NA; V gene: TRBV13; clone size: NA
CDR3 DNA: TGTGCCAGCAGCGGACGGACTAGCCGGCTTGACTACGAGCAGTACTTC; CDR3 protein: CASSGRTSRLDYEQYF; J gene: TRBJ2-7; D gene: TRBD2; V gene: TRBV5-8; clone size: NA
CDR3 DNA: TGTGCCAGCAAAACCAGGGCCTCCTACGAGCAGTACTTC; CDR3 protein: CASKTRASYEQYF; J gene: TRBJ2-7; D gene: NA; V gene: TRBV6-4; clone size: NA
CDR3 DNA: TGTGCCAGCAGTTACTCTCGCTGGTCGGGCTATGGCTACACCTTC; CDR3 protein: CASSYSRWSGYGYTF; J gene: TRBJ1-2; D gene: NA; V gene: TRBV6-5; clone size: NA
CDR3 DNA: TGTGCCAGCAGCTTTGGACTTACAGATACGCAGTATTTT; CDR3 protein: CASSFGLTDTQYF; J gene: TRBJ2-3; D gene: NA; V gene: TRBV11-3; clone size: NA
CDR3 DNA: TGTGCCAGCAGCACAGGGCCCTACAATGAGCAGTTCTTC; CDR3 protein: CASSTGPYNEQFF; J gene: TRBJ2-1; D gene: NA; V gene: TRBV7-3; clone size: NA
CDR3 DNA: TGTGCCACCAGCAGAGTGTTCGGACTAGCCGTCCCCGAGCAGTACTTC; CDR3 protein: CATSRVFGLAVPEQYF; J gene: TRBJ2-7; D gene: TRBD2; V gene: TRBV15; clone size: few
CDR3 DNA: TGTGCCAGTAGTATAGCCCCAGGATCCGGAAACACCATATATTTT; CDR3 protein: CASSIAPGSGNTIYF; J gene: TRBJ1-3; D gene: NA; V gene: TRBV19; clone size: NA
CDR3 DNA: TGTGCAAGTCGCTTCCTGCCAGGGCTTAACACTGAAGCTTTCTTT; CDR3 protein: CASRFLPGLNTEAFF; J gene: TRBJ1-1; D gene: NA; V gene: TRBV12-2; clone size: NA
CDR3 DNA: TGTGCCAGCAGTGACCAACTAGCGGGAGGCTACAATGAGCAGTTCTTC; CDR3 protein: CASSDQLAGGYNEQFF; J gene: TRBJ2-1; D gene: TRBD2; V gene: TRBV25-1; clone size: NA
CDR3 DNA: TGTGCCAGTATAGCAGACCTGAACACTGAAGCTTTCTTT; CDR3 protein: CASIADLNTEAFF; J gene: TRBJ1-1; D gene: NA; V gene: TRBV19; clone size: few
CDR3 DNA: TGTGCCAGCAGCCCTGACAGGGAAGCGAACACCGGGGAGCTGTTTTTT; CDR3 protein: CASSPDREANTGELFF; J gene: TRBJ2-2; D gene: TRBD1; V gene: TRBV7-9; clone size: few
CDR3 DNA: TGTGCCAGCAGCACCCGACAGGTCCCCGGTGAGCAGTTCTTC; CDR3 protein: CASSTRQVPGEQFF; J gene: TRBJ2-1; D gene: NA; V gene: TRBV7-3; clone size: NA
CDR3 DNA: TGCGCCAGCAGCTTGGCTGGCAGTATTTTCACAGATACGCAGTATTTT; CDR3 protein: CASSLAGSIFTDTQYF; J gene: TRBJ2-3; D gene: NA; V gene: TRBV5-1; clone size: few
CDR3 DNA: TGTGCCAGCAGTCAGGGCCGGGCCCCCTCCGAGCAGTACTTC; CDR3 protein: CASSQGRAPSEQYF; J gene: TRBJ2-7; D gene: NA; V gene: TRBV6-6; clone size: NA
CDR3 DNA: TGTGCCAGCCGTGAAGGGAGCTACTCCTACAATGAGCAGTTCTTC; CDR3 protein: CASREGSYSYNEQFF; J gene: TRBJ2-1; D gene: NA; V gene: TRBV28; clone size: NA
CDR3 DNA: TGCGCCAGCAGCGTCACGGGGATCCAAGAGACCCAGTACTTC; CDR3 protein: CASSVTGIQETQYF; J gene: TRBJ2-5; D gene: NA; V gene: TRBV5-1; clone size: NA
CDR3 DNA: TGTGCCAGCAGCTTCGGACAGTCGAACACTGAAGCTTTCTTT; CDR3 protein: CASSFGQSNTEAFF; J gene: TRBJ1-1; D gene: NA; V gene: TRBV7-9; clone size: few
CDR3 DNA: TGTGCCAGCACCACACCGGGACAGGGGGGCGAGCAGTACTTC; CDR3 protein: CASTTPGQGGEQYF; J gene: TRBJ2-7; D gene: TRBD1; V gene: TRBV6-1; clone size: NA
CDR3 DNA: TGTGCCAGCAGTTACTCGGCGGGAGCGGTGGAGACCCAGTACTTC; CDR3 protein: CASSYSAGAVETQYF; J gene: TRBJ2-5; D gene: TRBD2; V gene: TRBV6-5; clone size: NA
CDR3 DNA: TGCGCCAGCAGCTCGGACAGGGGGAACACTGAAGCTTTCTTT; CDR3 protein: CASSSDRGNTEAFF; J gene: TRBJ1-1; D gene: TRBD1; V gene: TRBV5-1; clone size: NA
CDR3 DNA: TGTGCCAGCAGTGTTGAGCCGAACACCGGGGAGCTGTTTTTT; CDR3 protein: CASSVEPNTGELFF; J gene: TRBJ2-2; D gene: NA; V gene: TRBV6-1; clone size: NA
CDR3 DNA: TGTGCCAGCATGGACAGGGCTGGAAACACCATATATTTT; CDR3 protein: CASMDRAGNTIYF; J gene: TRBJ1-3; D gene: TRBD1; V gene: TRBV6-5; clone size: few
CDR3 DNA: TGTGCCAGCAGCCACCGGGAGCTGGGGCCCTACGAGCAGTACTTC; CDR3 protein: CASSHRELGPYEQYF; J gene: TRBJ2-7; D gene: NA; V gene: TRBV7-2; clone size: NA
CDR3 DNA: TGCGCCAGCAGTGGGACAGGTATGCTGAACACTGAAGCTTTCTTT; CDR3 protein: CASSGTGMLNTEAFF; J gene: TRBJ1-1; D gene: TRBD1; V gene: TRBV10-1; clone size: NA
CDR3 DNA: TGTGCCAGCAGCTTAGGGGGGGGGAGTACTGAAGCTTTCTTT; CDR3 protein: CASSLGGGSTEAFF; J gene: TRBJ1-1; D gene: NA; V gene: TRBV11-3; clone size: once
CDR3 DNA: TGTGCCAGTAGCGACCGGACAGGGGTCCAAGAGACCCAGTACTTC; CDR3 protein: CASSDRTGVQETQYF; J gene: TRBJ2-5; D gene: TRBD1; V gene: TRBV11-2; clone size: NA
CDR3 DNA: TGCGCCAGCAGCTTAGGTACCGGGGGCACAGATACGCAGTATTTT; CDR3 protein: CASSLGTGGTDTQYF; J gene: TRBJ2-3; D gene: NA; V gene: TRBV5-1; clone size: NA
CDR3 DNA: TGTGCCAGCAGCTTAGGGGGGGGAGCGGGCACAGATACGCAGTATTTT; CDR3 protein: CASSLGGGAGTDTQYF; J gene: TRBJ2-3; D gene: TRBD2; V gene: TRBV11-2; clone size: NA
CDR3 DNA: TGTGCCAGCAGCTTAAGCCTAGCGGGAGTAGTGGAGACCCAGTACTTC; CDR3 protein: CASSLSLAGVVETQYF; J gene: TRBJ2-5; D gene: TRBD2; V gene: TRBV7-7; clone size: NA
CDR3 DNA: TGTGCCAGCAGCCCCTCCCTAGCGGGCTCCTACAATGAGCAGTTCTTC; CDR3 protein: CASSPSLAGSYNEQFF; J gene: TRBJ2-1; D gene: TRBD2; V gene: TRBV7-9; clone size: NA
CDR3 DNA: TGTGCCAGCACCGAAAGTGGGGGGGCCAACACCTACGAGCAGTACTTC; CDR3 protein: CASTESGGANTYEQYF; J gene: TRBJ2-7; D gene: NA; V gene: TRBV21-1; clone size: once
CDR3 DNA: TGTGCCAGCTCACAAACCAACGACCCGGGACTAGCGGGATTTTACTTC; CDR3 protein: CASSQTNDPGLAGFYF; J gene: TRBJ2-7; D gene: TRBD2; V gene: TRBV18; clone size: NA
CDR3 DNA: TGCGCCAGCAGCCACGTCCAGGGGTACGAGCAGTACTTC; CDR3 protein: CASSHVQGYEQYF; J gene: TRBJ2-7; D gene: NA; V gene: TRBV4-1; clone size: NA
CDR3 DNA: TGTGCCAGCAGCCAAGAGCTAGCGGTAGAGGTATATGAGCAGTTCTTC; CDR3 protein: CASSQELAVEVYEQFF; J gene: TRBJ2-1; D gene: TRBD2; V gene: TRBV4-2; clone size: NA